The sequence of this T cell receptor (beta chain) was determined in a study of CD4 T cells in relation to SARS-CoV-2 and coronaviruses. Study-level background: ViraFEST: approximately 10-day antigen culture of PBMCs, then TCR beta CDR3 sequencing. Broader study findings: No crossreactivity against non-spike viral proteins was tested here.

Sequencing used immunoSEQ multiplex PCR; TCRdb keeps in-frame clones, though not all of them. The data show 20,000 to 25,000 clones, around 80% seen once. Worth noting for this clone: Its specificity is unknown.

Germline V gene sequence: CDR1 KGHSH, CDR2 LQKENI. The ends lost 3 bases at V and 6 bases at J; junction bases unmatched: 14. This CDR3 spans 17 amino acids. Before the COVID-19 pandemic, during about 2011-2018, CD4+ T cells were taken from unexposed donors. Isolation of CD4+ T cells took place after nine to ten days in culture. Cultures held some 2.1 million PBMCs per well with 8.5 to 10 IU/ml IL-2. The sequenced sample was CD4+ T cells from PBMCs, cultured in vitro. The chain carries TRBV18 and TRBJ2-1; TRBD1 agrees at 7 bases. This receptor was obtained from a human donor in good health. CDR3 protein: CASSPLAQGEYLNEQFF. CDR3 nucleotide sequence: TGTGCCAGCTCACCCCTAGCCCAGGGGGAGTATCTCAATGAGCAGTTCTTC.